This TCR beta chain emerged from a study of Ad26.COV2.S vaccination and SARS-CoV-2 variants. Trimming stripped 5 bases from V and 5 bases from J, with 9 bases between. Germline V gives CDR1 LNHDA, CDR2 SQIVND (reference sequence). This CDR3 region has 12 residues. Profiling relied on immunoSEQ multiplex PCR, and the TCRdb table lists in-frame clones only, not all of them. The sample consists of hundreds of thousands of clones, 89% of them appearing once. Indicated treatment: roughly 18 received Ad26.COV2.S at low or high dose, single or two shots; 5 received placebo; per-sample allocation not given. Day 63 following the first vaccine or placebo injection was when the samples were taken.

The receptor was isolated from a person aged 18-60 years who received the Ad26.COV2.S COVID-19 vaccine or a placebo. The sequencing here drew on peripheral blood, taken in a trial of Ad26.COV2.S vaccine versus placebo. The chain carries TRBV19 and TRBJ2-5; D is unresolved. The CDR3, as DNA: TGTGCCAGTAGTGCCGCCCCCGAGACCCAGTACTTC. It is translated as CASSAAPETQYF. Full variable domain (remainder filled in from reference TRBV19 and TRBJ2-5): DGGITQSPKYLFRKEGQNVTLSCEQNLNHDAMYWYRQDPGQGLRLIYYSQIVNDFQKGDIAEGYSVSREKKESFPLTVTSAQKNPTAFYLCASSAAPETQYFGPGTRLLVL.